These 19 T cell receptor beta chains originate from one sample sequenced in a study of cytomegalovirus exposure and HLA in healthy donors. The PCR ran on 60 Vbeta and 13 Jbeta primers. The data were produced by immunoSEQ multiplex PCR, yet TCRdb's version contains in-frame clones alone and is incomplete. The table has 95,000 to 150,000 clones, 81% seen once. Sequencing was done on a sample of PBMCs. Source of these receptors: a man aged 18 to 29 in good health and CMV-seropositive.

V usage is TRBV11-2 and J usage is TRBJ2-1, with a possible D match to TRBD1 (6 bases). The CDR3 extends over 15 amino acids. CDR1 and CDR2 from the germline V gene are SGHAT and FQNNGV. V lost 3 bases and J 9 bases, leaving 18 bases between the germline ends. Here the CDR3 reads CASSFRQAQGSEQFF. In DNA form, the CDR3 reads TGTGCCAGCAGCTTCCGACAGGCTCAGGGAAGTGAGCAGTTCTTC.

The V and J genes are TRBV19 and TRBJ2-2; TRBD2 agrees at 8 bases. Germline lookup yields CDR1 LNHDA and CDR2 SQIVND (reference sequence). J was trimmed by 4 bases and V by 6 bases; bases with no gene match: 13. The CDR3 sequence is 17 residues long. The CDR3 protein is CASSPGLDFAGTGELFF. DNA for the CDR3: TGTGCCAGTAGCCCGGGACTAGACTTCGCGGGCACCGGGGAGCTGTTTTTT.

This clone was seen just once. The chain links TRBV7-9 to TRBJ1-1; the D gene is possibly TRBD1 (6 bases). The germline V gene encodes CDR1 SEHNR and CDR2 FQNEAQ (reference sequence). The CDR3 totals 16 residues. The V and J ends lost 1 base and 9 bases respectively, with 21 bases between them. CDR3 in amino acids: CASSLVLLGAKQKAFF. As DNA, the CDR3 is TGTGCCAGCAGCTTAGTCCTTCTGGGGGCCAAACAAAAAGCTTTCTTT. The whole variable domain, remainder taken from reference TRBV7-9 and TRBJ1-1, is DTGVSQNPRHKITKRGQNVTFRCDPISEHNRLYWYRQTLGQGPEFLTYFQNEAQLEKSRLLSDRFSAERPKGSFSTLEIQRTEQGDSAMYLCASSLVLLGAKQKAFFGQGTRLTVV.

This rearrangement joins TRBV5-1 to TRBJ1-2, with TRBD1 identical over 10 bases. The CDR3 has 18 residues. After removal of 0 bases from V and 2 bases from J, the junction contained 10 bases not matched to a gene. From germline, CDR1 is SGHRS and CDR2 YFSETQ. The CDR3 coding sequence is TGCGCCAGCAGCTTGGTAACCGGGACAGGGGAGGTCAACTATGGCTACACCTTC. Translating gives CASSLVTGTGEVNYGYTF.

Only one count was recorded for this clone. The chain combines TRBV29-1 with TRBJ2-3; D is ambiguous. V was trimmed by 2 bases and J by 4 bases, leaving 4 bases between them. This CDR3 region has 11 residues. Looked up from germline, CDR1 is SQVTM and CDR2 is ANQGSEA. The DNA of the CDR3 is TGCAGCGTTGAACCCGCAGATACGCAGTATTTT. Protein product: CSVEPADTQYF.

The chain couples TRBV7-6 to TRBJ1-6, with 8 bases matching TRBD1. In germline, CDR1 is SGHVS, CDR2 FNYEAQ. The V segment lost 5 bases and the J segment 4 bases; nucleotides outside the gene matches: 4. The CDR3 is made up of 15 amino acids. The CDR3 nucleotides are TGTGCCAGCAGCCCACAGGGGGGTTATAATTCACCCCTCCACTTT. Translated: CASSPQGGYNSPLHF.

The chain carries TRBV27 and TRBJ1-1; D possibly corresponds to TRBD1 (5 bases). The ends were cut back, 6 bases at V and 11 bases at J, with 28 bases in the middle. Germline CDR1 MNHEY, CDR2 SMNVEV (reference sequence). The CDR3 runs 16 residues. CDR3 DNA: TGTGCCAGCAGCCCCCAGAGCGCCTTGCGTCGGGGGAACGCTTTCTTT. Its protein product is CASSPQSALRRGNAFF.

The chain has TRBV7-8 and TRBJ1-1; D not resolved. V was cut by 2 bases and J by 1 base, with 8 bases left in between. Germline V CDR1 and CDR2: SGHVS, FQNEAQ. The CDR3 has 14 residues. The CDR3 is CASSLMSGNTEAFF. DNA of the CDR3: TGTGCCAGCAGCTTAATGTCAGGGAACACTGAAGCTTTCTTT. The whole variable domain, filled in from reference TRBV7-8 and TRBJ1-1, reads GAGVSQSPRYKVAKRGQDVALRCDPISGHVSLFWYQQALGQGPEFLTYFQNEAQLDKSGLPSDRFFAERPEGSVSTLKIQRTQQEDSAVYLCASSLMSGNTEAFFGQGTRLTVV.

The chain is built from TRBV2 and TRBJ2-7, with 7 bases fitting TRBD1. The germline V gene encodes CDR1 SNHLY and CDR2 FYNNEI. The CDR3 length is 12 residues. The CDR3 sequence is CACRGSSYEQYF. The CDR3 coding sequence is TGTGCATGCAGGGGGTCCTCCTACGAGCAGTACTTC.

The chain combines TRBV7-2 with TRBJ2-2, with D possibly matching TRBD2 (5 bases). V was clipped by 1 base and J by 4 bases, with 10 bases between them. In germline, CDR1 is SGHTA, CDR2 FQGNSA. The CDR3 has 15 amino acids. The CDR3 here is CASSLEGGSTGELFF. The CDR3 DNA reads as TGTGCCAGCAGCTTAGAAGGTGGGAGCACCGGGGAGCTGTTTTTT. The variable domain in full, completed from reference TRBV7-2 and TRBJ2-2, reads GAGVSQSPSNKVTEKGKDVELRCDPISGHTALYWYRQSLGQGLEFLIYFQGNSAPDKSGLPSDRFSAERTGGSVSTLTIQRTQQEDSAVYLCASSLEGGSTGELFFGEGSRLTVL.

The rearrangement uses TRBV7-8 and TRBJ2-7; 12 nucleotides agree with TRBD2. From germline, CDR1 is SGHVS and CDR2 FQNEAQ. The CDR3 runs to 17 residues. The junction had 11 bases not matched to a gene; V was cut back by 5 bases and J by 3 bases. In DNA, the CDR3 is TGTGCCAGCAGCCCCGGTCTAGCGGGGGGGAGAAACTACGAGCAGTACTTC. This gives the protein CASSPGLAGGRNYEQYF.

The CDR3 here is CASSRGTGGLRAQETQYF. DNA for the CDR3: TGTGCCAGCAGCAGGGGGACAGGGGGGCTCCGGGCCCAAGAGACCCAGTACTTC. This chain joins TRBV7-9 and TRBJ2-5; 11 bases align to TRBD1. The CDR3 runs to 18 residues. The germline V gene encodes CDR1 SEHNR and CDR2 FQNEAQ (reference sequence). V lost 5 bases and J lost 1; bases outside the gene matches: 12.

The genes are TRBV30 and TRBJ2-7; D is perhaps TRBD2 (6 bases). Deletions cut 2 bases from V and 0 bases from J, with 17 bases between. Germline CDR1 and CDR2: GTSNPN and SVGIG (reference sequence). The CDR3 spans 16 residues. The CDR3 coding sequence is TGTGCCTGGAGTAGAGGACTAACTTCTAGCTCCTACGAGCAGTACTTC. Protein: CAWSRGLTSSSYEQYF.

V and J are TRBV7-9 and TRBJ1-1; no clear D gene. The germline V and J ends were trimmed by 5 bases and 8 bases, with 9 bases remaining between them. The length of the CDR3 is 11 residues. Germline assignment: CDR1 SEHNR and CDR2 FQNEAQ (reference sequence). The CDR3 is CASSRLLEAFF. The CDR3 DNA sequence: TGTGCCAGCAGCCGCCTTCTAGAAGCTTTCTTT.

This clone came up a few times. The CDR3 coding sequence is TGTGCCTGGAGTGTACTGGGGGGGCGCGGAAAGACCCAGTACTTC. Protein sequence: CAWSVLGGRGKTQYF. V gene TRBV30 combines with J gene TRBJ2-5; D might be TRBD2 (7 bases). Germline V gives CDR1 GTSNPN, CDR2 SVGIG (reference sequence). V lost 0 bases to trimming and J lost 6 bases, with 17 bases between them. This CDR3 spans 15 amino acids.

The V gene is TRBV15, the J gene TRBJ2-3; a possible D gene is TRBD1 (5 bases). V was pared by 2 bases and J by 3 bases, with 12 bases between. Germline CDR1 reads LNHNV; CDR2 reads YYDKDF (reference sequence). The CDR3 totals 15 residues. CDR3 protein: CATSRRRQGTDTQYF. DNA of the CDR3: TGTGCCACCAGCAGACGTAGGCAGGGTACAGATACGCAGTATTTT.

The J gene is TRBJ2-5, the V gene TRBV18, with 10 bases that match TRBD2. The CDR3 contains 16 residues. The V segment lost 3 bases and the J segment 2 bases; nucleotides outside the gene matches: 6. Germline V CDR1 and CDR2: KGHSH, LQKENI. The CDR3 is CASSPQRGGRQETQYF. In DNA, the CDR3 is TGTGCCAGCTCACCTCAGCGGGGGGGAAGGCAAGAGACCCAGTACTTC.

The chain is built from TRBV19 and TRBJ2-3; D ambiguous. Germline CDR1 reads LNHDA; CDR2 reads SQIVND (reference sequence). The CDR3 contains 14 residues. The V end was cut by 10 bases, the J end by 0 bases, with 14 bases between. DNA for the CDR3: TGTGCCACCGCGGCTAGGTCTAGCACAGATACGCAGTATTTT. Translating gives CATAARSSTDTQYF.

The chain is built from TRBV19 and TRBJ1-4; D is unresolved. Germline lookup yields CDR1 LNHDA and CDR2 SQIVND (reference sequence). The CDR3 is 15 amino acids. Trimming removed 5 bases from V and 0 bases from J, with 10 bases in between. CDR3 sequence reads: CASSSYRATNEKLFF. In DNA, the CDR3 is TGTGCCAGTAGTTCATACAGAGCAACTAATGAAAAACTGTTTTTT.